This T cell receptor beta chain was recorded in a study of CD8 T cells in ankylosing spondylitis. The CDR3 runs 16 residues. Germline V gives CDR1 KGHSH, CDR2 LQKENI. Deletions cut 3 bases from V and 2 bases from J, with 13 bases between. This clonotype occurred many times. The antigen remains unidentified. A quantitative 5'-RACE method, one with molecular barcodes, was used to make TCR beta libraries. TCRdb reprocessed the 5' RACE reads via MiXCR and lists one record per CDR3 protein. Here the sample spans 150,000 to 200,000 distinct CDR3 sequences, 15% to 20% being singletons. Study-wide results and caveats: Disease-linked clones displayed a CD8+ phenotype and appeared relatively rarely in peripheral blood. For ankylosing spondylitis blood, a TCR beta motif of seven to nine highly homologous variants appeared characteristic. A subset of motif variants has previously been described in the synovial fluid and blood of reactive arthritis.

The chain joins TRBV18 to TRBJ2-2, with D possibly being TRBD2 (6 bases). The TCR sequence derives from a male donor under 30 with ankylosing spondylitis or in good health (not recorded which). Source material: blood, either unsorted or a sorted T cell fraction (not recorded which). The CDR3 DNA sequence: TGTGCCAGCTCACCCTTTGGGAGGACTAACACCGGGGAGCTGTTTTTT. Residues: CASSPFGRTNTGELFF.